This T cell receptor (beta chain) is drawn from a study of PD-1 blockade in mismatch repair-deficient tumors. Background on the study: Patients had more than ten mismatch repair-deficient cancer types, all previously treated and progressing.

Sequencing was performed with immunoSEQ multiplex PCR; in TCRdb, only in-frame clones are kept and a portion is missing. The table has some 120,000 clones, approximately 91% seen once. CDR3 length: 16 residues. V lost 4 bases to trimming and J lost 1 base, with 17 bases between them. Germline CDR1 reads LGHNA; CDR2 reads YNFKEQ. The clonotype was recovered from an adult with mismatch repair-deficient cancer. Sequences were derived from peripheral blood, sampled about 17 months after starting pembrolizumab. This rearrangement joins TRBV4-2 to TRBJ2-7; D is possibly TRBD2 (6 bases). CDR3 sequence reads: CASSLKPRDSSYEQYF. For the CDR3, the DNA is TGTGCCAGCAGCCTTAAGCCCCGGGACTCATCCTACGAGCAGTACTTC.